There are a few counts of the clone carrying this T cell receptor beta chain. This sample was included in a study of blood T cell repertoires in COVID-19. Study background: Sites across the United States, Italy and Spain contributed samples from acute and convalescent COVID-19. Sample material is recorded as cDNA or gDNA derived from T cells, B-cell-depleted T cells, or PBMCs.

The junction had 10 bases not matched to a gene; V was cut back by 7 bases and J by 10 bases. The germline V gene encodes CDR1 GTSNPN and CDR2 SVGIG (reference sequence). The CDR3 spans 14 residues. Authors' analysis steps: Amplification of reference gene primers was used by the study to estimate nucleated cell counts. The table came from immunoSEQ multiplex PCR; TCRdb's copy has only in-frame clones and leaves some out. V and J calls plus clone size are reproduced from that table; the DNA served to infer D and trimming. Among about 140,000 clones listed, 75% to 90% were seen once. Sequencing input: peripheral blood. The gene calls are TRBV30 and TRBJ1-6; 10 bases fit TRBD1. This sequence was found in a woman aged 55-70 years with active COVID-19. CDR3 DNA sequence: TGTGCCTCGGACGGGACAGGGGTCAAATCACCCCTCCACTTT. Translating it yields CASDGTGVKSPLHF.